This TCR beta chain was retrieved from a study of CD8 T cells in Susac syndrome. A quantity of 0.5 to 1 ug RNA underwent reverse transcription using random hexamers. Across 54 Vbeta and 13 Jbeta, immunoSEQ multiplex PCR amplified TCR beta CDR3. A single record per CDR3 protein comes from TCRdb applying MiXCR to the immunoSEQ multiplex PCR reads. The sample yields fewer than 350,000 distinct CDR3 sequences, 92% seen once. Sequencing targeted TCR beta in T cells from blood (CD8+ and CD4+). TEMRA cells were FACS-enriched, with CD8+ and CD4+ T cells isolated negatively. Material: CD4+ T cells from PBMCs. The TCR sequence derives from a human donor with multiple sclerosis.

The CDR3: CASSLEGLAGVAGELFF. The CDR3 nucleotides are TGTGCCAGCAGCTTAGAGGGACTAGCGGGAGTGGCCGGGGAGCTGTTTTTT. The chain links TRBV7-2 to TRBJ2-2; 14 nucleotides agree with TRBD2. This CDR3 region has 17 residues. Germline V gene lookup returns CDR1 SGHTA and CDR2 FQGNSA. With V trimmed by 1 base and J by 6 bases, 4 bases remained unmatched.